This T cell receptor beta chain emerged from a study of long-term antiretroviral therapy in people with HIV. Findings of the study overall: Diversity measured after ART increased yet remained under transplant donor controls.

The CDR3 consists of 15 residues. Germline lookup yields CDR1 MRHNA and CDR2 SNTAGT. The V gene lost 7 bases and the J gene lost 6 bases, with 18 bases spanning the gap. About this clone itself: As yet, its antigen is unknown.

Sequencing relied on immunoSEQ assay v3.0, run at survey level. It was roughly 40,000-55,000 T-cell genomes per sample that sequencing targeted. Using immunoSEQ multiplex PCR, the repertoire was profiled, and TCRdb retains in-frame clones only, with some absent. The table includes 30,000 to 40,000 clones, about 94% detected once. The input for sequencing was unsorted PBMCs, taken about 5.1 years after starting antiretroviral therapy. V usage is TRBV6-4 and J usage is TRBJ1-4; tentatively, D is TRBD1 (5 bases). The sequence was obtained from a woman aged 45-65 years with HIV. For the CDR3, the DNA is TGTGCCAGCACCCCCAAAGTAGGGGAGGATGAAAAACTGTTTTTT. This translates into CASTPKVGEDEKLFF.